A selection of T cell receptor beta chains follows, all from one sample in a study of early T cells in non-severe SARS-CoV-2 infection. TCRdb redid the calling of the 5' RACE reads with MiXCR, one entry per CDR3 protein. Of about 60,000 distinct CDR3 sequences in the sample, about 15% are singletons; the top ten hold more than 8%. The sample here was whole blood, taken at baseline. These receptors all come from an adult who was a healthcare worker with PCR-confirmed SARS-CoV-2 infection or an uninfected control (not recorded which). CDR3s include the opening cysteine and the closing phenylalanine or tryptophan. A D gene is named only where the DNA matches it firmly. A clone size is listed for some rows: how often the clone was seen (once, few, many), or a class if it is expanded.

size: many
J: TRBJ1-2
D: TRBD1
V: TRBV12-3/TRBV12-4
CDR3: CASTPRQGIGYGYTF
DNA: TGTGCCAGCACCCCCCGACAGGGTATAGGCTATGGCTACACCTTC

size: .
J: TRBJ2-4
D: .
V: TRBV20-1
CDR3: CSIHAPRMVENIQYF
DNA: TGCAGCATCCACGCCCCTCGGATGGTAGAAAACATTCAGTACTTC

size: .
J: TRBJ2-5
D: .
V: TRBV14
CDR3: CASSQEWQLETQYF
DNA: TGTGCCAGCAGCCAAGAATGGCAGCTAGAGACCCAGTACTTC

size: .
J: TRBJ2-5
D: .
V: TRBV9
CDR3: CASSVVATETQYF
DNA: TGTGCCAGCAGCGTAGTTGCAACAGAGACCCAGTACTTC

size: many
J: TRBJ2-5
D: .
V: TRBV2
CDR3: CASSVGRETQYF
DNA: TGTGCCAGCAGTGTCGGTCGGGAGACCCAGTACTTC

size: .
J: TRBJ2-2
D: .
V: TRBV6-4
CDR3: CASSELGTGELFF
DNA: TGTGCCAGCAGTGAACTGGGCACCGGGGAGCTGTTTTTT

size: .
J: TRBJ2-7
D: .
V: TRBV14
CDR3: CASSGTGRPTYEQYF
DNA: TGTGCCAGCAGCGGGACGGGAAGACCCACCTACGAGCAGTACTTC

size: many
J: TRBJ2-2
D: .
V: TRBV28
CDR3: CATVENTGELFF
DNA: TGTGCCACCGTTGAGAACACCGGGGAGCTGTTTTTT

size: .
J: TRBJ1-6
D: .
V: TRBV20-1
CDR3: CSAKLVQANSPLHF
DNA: TGCAGTGCTAAACTTGTGCAGGCGAATTCACCCCTCCACTTT

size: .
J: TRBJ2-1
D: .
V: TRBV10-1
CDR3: CASSEPQGWRGCYSYNEQFF
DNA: TGCGCCAGCAGTGAGCCTCAAGGCTGGCGGGGATGTTACTCCTACAATGAGCAGTTCTTC

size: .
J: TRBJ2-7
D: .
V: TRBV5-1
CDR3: CASGISNEQYF
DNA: TGCGCCAGCGGAATTTCGAACGAGCAGTACTTC

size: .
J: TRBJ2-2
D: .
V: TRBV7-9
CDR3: CASSYLTGELFF
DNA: TGTGCCAGCAGCTACCTCACCGGGGAGCTGTTTTTT

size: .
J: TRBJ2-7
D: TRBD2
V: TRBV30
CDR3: CACGLAGSYEQYF
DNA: TGTGCCTGCGGACTAGCGGGCTCCTACGAGCAGTACTTC

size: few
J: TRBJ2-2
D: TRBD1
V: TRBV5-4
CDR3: CASSNDRQGGLFF
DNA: TGTGCCAGCAGCAATGATCGACAGGGCGGGCTGTTTTTT

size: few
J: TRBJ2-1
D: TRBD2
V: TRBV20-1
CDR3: CSAPSVAGGRNEQFF
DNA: TGCAGTGCTCCGTCGGTAGCGGGGGGGAGGAATGAGCAGTTCTTC

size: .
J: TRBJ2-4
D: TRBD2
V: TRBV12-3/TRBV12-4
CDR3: CASSFSGRLAKNIQYF
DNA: TGTGCCAGCAGTTTCAGCGGGAGGTTAGCCAAAAACATTCAGTACTTC

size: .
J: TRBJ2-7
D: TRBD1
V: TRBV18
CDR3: CASSRDSSYEQYF
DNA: TGTGCCAGCTCACGGGACAGCTCCTACGAGCAGTACTTC

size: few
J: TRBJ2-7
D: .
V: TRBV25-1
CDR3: CASRRGSYEQYF
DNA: TGTGCCAGCAGGAGAGGGTCCTACGAGCAGTACTTC

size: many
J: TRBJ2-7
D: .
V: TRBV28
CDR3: CASSSGPQYF
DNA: TGTGCCAGCAGCTCGGGACCACAGTACTTC

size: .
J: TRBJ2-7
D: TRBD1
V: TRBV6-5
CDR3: CASSYSQGAYVPYEQYF
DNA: TGTGCCAGCAGTTACTCTCAGGGGGCTTATGTTCCCTACGAGCAGTACTTC

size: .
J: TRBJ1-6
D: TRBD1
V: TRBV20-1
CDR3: CSASVDRVGNSPLHF
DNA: TGCAGTGCGAGCGTCGACAGGGTGGGTAATTCACCCCTCCACTTT

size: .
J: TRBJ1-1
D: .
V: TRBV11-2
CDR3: CASTLGNTEAFF
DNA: TGTGCCAGCACCCTAGGGAACACTGAAGCTTTCTTT

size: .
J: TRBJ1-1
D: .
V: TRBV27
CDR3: CASSSLPGTNRRHTEAFF
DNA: TGTGCCAGCAGTTCTCTTCCCGGGACTAACCGGCGGCACACTGAAGCTTTCTTT

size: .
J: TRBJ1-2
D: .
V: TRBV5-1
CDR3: CASSLVGQPGGDGYTF
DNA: TGCGCCAGCAGCTTGGTAGGGCAACCAGGAGGAGATGGCTACACCTTC

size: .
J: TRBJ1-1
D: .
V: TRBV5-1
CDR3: CASSLGPVSNTEAFF
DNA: TGCGCCAGCAGCTTGGGTCCGGTTTCGAACACTGAAGCTTTCTTT

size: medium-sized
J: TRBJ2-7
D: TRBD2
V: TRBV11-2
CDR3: CASSFAAGVLGEQYF
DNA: TGTGCCAGCAGCTTCGCAGCGGGAGTGCTTGGCGAGCAGTACTTC

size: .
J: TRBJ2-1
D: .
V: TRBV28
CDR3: CASSLGRDPPYNEQFF
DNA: TGTGCCAGCAGTTTAGGGCGGGATCCTCCCTACAATGAGCAGTTCTTC

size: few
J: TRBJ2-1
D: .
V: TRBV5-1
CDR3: CASYKGDGTYNEQFF
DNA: TGCGCCAGCTACAAGGGTGATGGGACCTACAATGAGCAGTTCTTC

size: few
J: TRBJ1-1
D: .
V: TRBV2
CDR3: CASSEASQGLMNTEAFF
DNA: TGTGCCAGCAGTGAAGCCTCACAGGGCCTAATGAACACTGAAGCTTTCTTT

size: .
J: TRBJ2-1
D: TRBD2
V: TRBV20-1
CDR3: CSVAGGYNEQFF
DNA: TGCAGTGTAGCGGGAGGTTACAATGAGCAGTTCTTC

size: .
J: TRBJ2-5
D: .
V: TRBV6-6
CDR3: CASSYGGPETQYF
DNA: TGTGCCAGCAGTTACGGCGGGCCTGAGACCCAGTACTTC

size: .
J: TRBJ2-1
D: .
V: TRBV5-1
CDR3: CASSLVGPTRNEQFF
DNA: TGCGCCAGCAGCTTGGTCGGGCCAACCAGGAATGAGCAGTTCTTC

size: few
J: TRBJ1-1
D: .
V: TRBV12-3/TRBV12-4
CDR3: CASSLWGTEAFF
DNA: TGTGCCAGCAGTTTATGGGGGACTGAAGCTTTCTTT

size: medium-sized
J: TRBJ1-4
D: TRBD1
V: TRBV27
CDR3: CASSQTDRGEKLFF
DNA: TGTGCCAGCAGTCAGACCGACAGGGGAGAAAAACTGTTTTTT

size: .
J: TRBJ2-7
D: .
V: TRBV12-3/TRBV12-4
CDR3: CATPLLEIGQGSYEQYF
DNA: TGTGCCACCCCACTTTTAGAAATTGGGCAGGGATCCTACGAGCAGTACTTC

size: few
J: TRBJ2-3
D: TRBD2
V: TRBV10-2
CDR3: CASRGLAGGLPSTDTQYF
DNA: TGCGCCAGCAGAGGACTAGCGGGGGGGTTGCCTAGCACAGATACGCAGTATTTT

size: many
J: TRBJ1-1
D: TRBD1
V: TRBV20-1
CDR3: CSARNRDRGPEAFF
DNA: TGCAGTGCTAGGAACCGGGACAGGGGGCCCGAAGCTTTCTTT

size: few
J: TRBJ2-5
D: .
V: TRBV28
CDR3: CASSFSDQETQYF
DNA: TGTGCCAGCAGTTTTTCAGATCAAGAGACCCAGTACTTC

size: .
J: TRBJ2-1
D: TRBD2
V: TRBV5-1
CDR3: CASSSGLAGATYNEQFF
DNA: TGCGCCAGCAGCTCGGGACTAGCGGGGGCCACCTACAATGAGCAGTTCTTC

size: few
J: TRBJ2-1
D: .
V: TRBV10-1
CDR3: CASSESLTDTYNEQFF
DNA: TGCGCCAGCAGTGAGTCTTTGACAGATACCTACAATGAGCAGTTCTTC

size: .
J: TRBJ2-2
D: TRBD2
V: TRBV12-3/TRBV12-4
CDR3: CASSSTSGGASGELFF
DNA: TGTGCCAGCAGCAGCACTAGCGGGGGGGCAAGTGGGGAGCTGTTTTTT

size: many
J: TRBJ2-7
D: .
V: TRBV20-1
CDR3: CSAAPILTGFSSYEQYF
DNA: TGCAGTGCCGCCCCAATTCTTACAGGGTTCAGCTCCTACGAGCAGTACTTC

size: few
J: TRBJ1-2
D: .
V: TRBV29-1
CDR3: CSVSTPYTF
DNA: TGCAGCGTAAGCACCCCCTACACCTTC

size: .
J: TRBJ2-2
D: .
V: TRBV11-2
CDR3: CASSLDGRNTGELFF
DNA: TGTGCCAGCAGTTTGGACGGAAGGAACACCGGGGAGCTGTTTTTT

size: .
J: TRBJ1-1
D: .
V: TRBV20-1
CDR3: CSASIRVGTEAFF
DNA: TGCAGTGCTAGTATCAGGGTTGGCACTGAAGCTTTCTTT

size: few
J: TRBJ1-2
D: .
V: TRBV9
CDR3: CASSPRGSEIVPYGYTF
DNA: TGTGCCAGCAGCCCAAGGGGGAGCGAGATAGTACCTTATGGCTACACCTTC

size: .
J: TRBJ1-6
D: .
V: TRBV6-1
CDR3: CAGGGRSYNSPLHF
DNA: TGTGCCGGAGGGGGACGCTCCTATAATTCACCCCTCCACTTT

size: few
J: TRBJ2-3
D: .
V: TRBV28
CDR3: CAGAPPYTDTQYF
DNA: TGTGCCGGGGCCCCCCCTTACACAGATACGCAGTATTTT

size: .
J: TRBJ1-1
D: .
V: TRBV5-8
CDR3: CASSPGGGKARAFF
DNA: TGTGCCAGCAGCCCGGGAGGGGGAAAGGCCCGAGCTTTCTTT

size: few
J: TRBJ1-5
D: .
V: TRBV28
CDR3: CASSWGVDQPQHF
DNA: TGTGCCAGCAGTTGGGGGGTTGATCAGCCCCAGCATTTT

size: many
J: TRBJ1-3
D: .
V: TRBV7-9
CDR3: CASSQLWGTRNTIYF
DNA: TGTGCCAGCAGCCAACTTTGGGGCACCCGAAACACCATATATTTT

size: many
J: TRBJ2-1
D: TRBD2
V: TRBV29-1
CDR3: CSVEPWTSGPYNEQFF
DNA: TGCAGCGTCGAGCCGTGGACTAGCGGGCCTTACAATGAGCAGTTCTTC

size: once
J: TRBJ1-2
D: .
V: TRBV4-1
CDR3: CASSQTSNYGYTF
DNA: TGCGCCAGCAGCCAGACATCGAACTATGGCTACACCTTC

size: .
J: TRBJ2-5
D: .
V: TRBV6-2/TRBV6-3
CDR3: CASSRLTYQETQYF
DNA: TGTGCCAGCAGCCGACTGACGTACCAAGAGACCCAGTACTTC

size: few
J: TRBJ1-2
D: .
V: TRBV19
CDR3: CASSLEGNYGYTF
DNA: TGTGCCAGTAGCTTAGAGGGAAACTATGGCTACACCTTC

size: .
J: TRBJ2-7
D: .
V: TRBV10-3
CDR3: CATRKGLADYAPQGEQYF
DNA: TGTGCCACCCGGAAAGGCCTAGCTGACTATGCCCCCCAGGGAGAGCAGTACTTC

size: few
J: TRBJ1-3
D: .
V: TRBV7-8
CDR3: CASSVDRGNTIYF
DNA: TGTGCCAGCAGCGTCGACAGGGGAAACACCATATATTTT

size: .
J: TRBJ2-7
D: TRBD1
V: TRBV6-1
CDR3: CASSDAPGQGTEQYF
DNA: TGTGCCAGCAGTGACGCCCCGGGACAGGGGACCGAGCAGTACTTC

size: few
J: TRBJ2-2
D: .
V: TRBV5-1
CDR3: CASSALRGANTGELFF
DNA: TGCGCCAGCTCGGCCCTGCGCGGGGCGAACACCGGGGAGCTGTTTTTT